Each of the 14 T cell receptor beta chains below was sequenced from the same sample in a study of T cell responses to AZD1222 COVID-19 vaccine. The protocol was immunoSEQ multiplex PCR, while the TCRdb copy is restricted to in-frame clones and leaves out a portion. The table records 130,000 to 150,000 clones, around 90% of them present only once. The sample was peripheral blood, taken on day 0 of AZD1222 vaccination. The receptors here all came from an adult in good health.

The chain carries TRBV9 and TRBJ2-5; the match to TRBD2 covers 7 bases. The junction had 12 bases not matched to a gene; V was cut back by 7 bases and J by 3 bases. The CDR3 loop spans 15 amino acids. Germline V lookup: CDR1 SGDLS, CDR2 YYNGEE. The CDR3 nucleotides are TGTGCCAGCGGGCCCCTAGCGGACTTTAAAGAGACCCAGTACTTC. Its translation: CASGPLADFKETQYF.

The V call is TRBV28, the J call TRBJ1-5; D ambiguous. This CDR3 spans 13 amino acids. Trimming shortened V by 1 base and J by 6 bases, and 7 bases separated the two germline ends. The germline gives CDR1 MDHEN, CDR2 SYDVKM. In DNA form, the CDR3 reads TGTGCCAGCAGTTTATCCTCTGTTCAGCCCCAGCATTTT. It translates to CASSLSSVQPQHF. The variable domain in full, completed from reference TRBV28 and TRBJ1-5, reads DVKVTQSSRYLVKRTGEKVFLECVQDMDHENMFWYRQDPGLGLRLIYFSYDVKMKEKGDIPEGYSVSREKKERFSLILESASTNQTSMYLCASSLSSVQPQHFGDGTRLSIL.

The chain joins TRBV19 to TRBJ2-7; D may match TRBD1 or TRBD2 (5 bases each). CDR1 LNHDA and CDR2 SQIVND come from the germline V gene (reference sequence). The CDR3 is 12 amino acids. The V and J ends lost 9 bases and 1 base respectively, with 10 bases between them. This CDR3 reads CASGTPSYEQYF. As DNA, the CDR3 is TGTGCCAGCGGGACGCCATCCTACGAGCAGTACTTC.

This rearrangement joins TRBV5-5 to TRBJ1-2, with D tentatively TRBD1 (6 bases). CDR3 length: 16 amino acids. Trimming pared 4 bases from V and 7 bases from J, leaving 23 bases between. Germline V gene data show CDR1 as SGHKS and CDR2 as YYEKEE (reference sequence). The CDR3, as DNA: TGTGCCAGCAGCGTCACGTTACAGGGTTTTATAGGTGGCTACACCTTC. It encodes CASSVTLQGFIGGYTF.

The chain combines TRBV7-9 with TRBJ2-6, with D possibly called TRBD1 or TRBD2 (6 bases each). CDR3 length: 16 amino acids. V lost 4 bases and J lost 4, with 14 bases in between. Germline-derived CDR1 and CDR2 are SEHNR and FQNEAQ (reference sequence). Here the CDR3 DNA reads TGTGCCAGCAGCTCCCTAGGGGGGCCAGGGGCCAACGTCCTGACTTTC. This codes for CASSSLGGPGANVLTF.

In this sample, this clone turned up once. This chain joins TRBV24-1 and TRBJ1-1; no clear D. Per the germline V gene, CDR1 is KGHDR and CDR2 is SFDVKD. The V gene lost 4 bases and the J gene lost 6 bases, with 11 bases spanning the gap. The CDR3 totals 13 residues. CDR3 bases: TGTGCCACCAGTGAGGGGATTGGCCCTGAAGCTTTCTTT. Protein sequence: CATSEGIGPEAFF.

This sequence joins TRBV4-1 and TRBJ1-2; no clear D. Between the trimmed V and J ends, which lost 0 bases and 3 bases, there was a span of 11 bases. Germline CDR1 and CDR2: MGHRA and YSYEKL. The CDR3 length is 15 residues. CDR3 in DNA: TGCGCCAGCAGCCAAGATATGGGTCGGGACTATGGCTACACCTTC. Protein sequence: CASSQDMGRDYGYTF.

The rearrangement links TRBV28 to TRBJ1-4; D gene uncertain. Trimming cost V 7 bases and J 2 bases, with 11 bases left between them. The CDR3 is made up of 14 amino acids. Per germline, CDR1 MDHEN and CDR2 SYDVKM. In DNA form, the CDR3 reads TGTGCCAGCAACACACAGATGACTAATGAAAAACTGTTTTTT. Translating it yields CASNTQMTNEKLFF.

The chain is built from TRBV7-2 and TRBJ1-5; no reliable D call. The CDR3 runs to 14 residues. Germline CDR1 SGHTA, CDR2 FQGNSA. The ends were cut back, 7 bases at V and 0 bases at J, with 10 bases in the middle. The CDR3 sequence is CASNRDNSNQPQHF. The CDR3 DNA sequence: TGTGCCAGCAACCGGGATAATAGCAATCAGCCCCAGCATTTT.

This clone came up a few times. The chain combines TRBV5-1 with TRBJ2-7; TRBD1 agrees at 10 bases. V lost 4 bases and J lost 9; bases outside the gene matches: 10. The CDR3 loop spans 14 amino acids. Germline V gives CDR1 SGHRS, CDR2 YFSETQ. Here the CDR3 reads CASSAGTGALGQYF. The CDR3 DNA follows: TGCGCCAGCAGCGCCGGGACAGGGGCCCTGGGGCAGTACTTC.

This chain joins TRBV7-2 and TRBJ1-1; D ambiguous. V lost 4 bases and J 3 bases, leaving 9 bases between the germline ends. Germline values: CDR1 SGHTA, CDR2 FQGNSA. The CDR3 runs to 13 residues. The CDR3 spells CASSSVPYTEAFF. The CDR3 DNA follows: TGTGCCAGCAGCTCCGTCCCCTACACTGAAGCTTTCTTT.

The J gene is TRBJ1-5, the V gene TRBV12-3 or TRBV12-4, with D perhaps matching TRBD1 (6 bases). There are 13 residues in the CDR3. Trimming removed 7 bases at V and 6 bases at J, with 13 bases between. This chain's CDR3 is CASTATGSQPQHF. DNA for the CDR3: TGTGCCAGCACCGCTACAGGGAGTCAGCCCCAGCATTTT.

In its sample, this clone was seen a few times. V is TRBV28 and J is TRBJ1-6; D not certain. The germline V gene encodes CDR1 MDHEN and CDR2 SYDVKM. The CDR3 contains 14 residues. V was clipped by 3 bases and J by 5 bases, with 8 bases between them. CDR3 amino acids: CASSLASNNSPLHF. The CDR3 nucleotides read TGTGCCAGCAGTTTGGCGTCTAATAATTCACCCCTCCACTTT.

V and J are TRBV5-1 and TRBJ2-3; D might be TRBD1 (6 bases). This CDR3 contains 16 residues. Germline V gene lookup returns CDR1 SGHRS and CDR2 YFSETQ. The V end was cut by 0 bases, the J end by 5 bases, with 16 bases between. The CDR3 region is CASSLAGATHRDTQYF. The CDR3 region has the DNA TGCGCCAGCAGCTTGGCAGGGGCCACACACAGAGATACGCAGTATTTT.